This paragraph covers one T cell receptor beta chain sequence. Its antigen is unknown. No base qualities exist here, and no much larger clone lies one base off it. This sample was taken from a study of blood T cell repertoires in COVID-19 (dated by TCRdb to the early 2020s). Notes on the research overall: Samples from collaborators originated in the United States, Italy and Spain and spanned both the acute and convalescent phases of COVID-19. The material from the prospective study consisted of cDNA or gDNA derived from T cells, B-cell-depleted T cells, or PBMCs. Deeply sampled blood TCRbeta repertoires from subjects exposed to, actively infected with, or recovered from COVID-19 were included in the dataset. The repertoires were made available in a free public database intended to serve as a resource for research on the immune response to SARS-CoV-2. The samples were drawn from two sources: the first 160 participants of the ongoing ImmuneRACE study, and fewer than 1,500 subjects contributed by 6 global collaborators. Sample metadata almost always included a de-identified subject ID, COVID-19 status, age in years and sex. HLA class I and class II types, where available, came from metadata supplied by the sample provider rather than from assay-based typing. On the study overall, not on this receptor specifically: Clinical and demographic metadata were provided uncurated, with the amount varying by source and participant.

The germline V gene supplies CDR1 SGHTA and CDR2 FQGNSA. Reading from cysteine to phenylalanine, the CDR3 counts 16 amino acids. The kept DNA is CDR3 alone, 48 bases in frame from the first base. Here V drops 2 bases and J drops 9 bases, and the junction holds 13 bases not matched to any gene. The immunoSEQ Assay, a bias-controlled multiplex PCR, was used to amplify TCRbeta CDR3 regions from genomic DNA. On the study's bioinformatics: The number of nucleated cells in each sample was estimated by amplification of reference gene primers within the assay. To quantify the absolute abundance of each unique TCRbeta CDR3 rearrangement, sequence reads were collapsed and filtered. For each sample, productive Simpson clonality was calculated as the square root of Simpson's diversity index across productive rearrangements. The clones in this table, taken by TCRdb from immuneACCESS, are in-frame only. Not every clone is retained; where verified, under half of the shortfall comes from an unresolved V gene, and the cause of the rest is unknown. D and trimming come from the DNA, and the V and J calls and clone size come from that table. This sample holds under 150,000 clones; approximately 81% were observed only once. Jointly, the top ten make up 5.5% of the sample.

In the prospective study, participants were about 18 to 100 years old, resided in fewer than 25 geographic areas of the United States, and were enrolled through a virtual design. In the prospective study, participants were assigned to cohorts based on the clinical history participants reported in a screening survey and a study questionnaire. Each participant in the prospective study had whole blood, serum and a nasopharyngeal or oropharyngeal swab collected by mobile phlebotomists. Participants in the prospective study had the option to provide additional blood draws and questionnaires over a roughly 2-month period. Blood samples from the prospective study were shipped frozen or at room temperature prior to DNA extraction.

The sequenced material came from PBMCs or T cells enriched from blood (not recorded which). This sequence was found in a middle-aged man with acute COVID-19. This chain is built from TRBV7-2 and TRBJ2-1; 7 bases in the junction line up with TRBD2. The CDR3 has the sequence CASSLLTSAVTSEQFF. The DNA is TGTGCCAGCAGCTTACTTACTAGCGCCGTTACTAGTGAGCAGTTCTTC.